This T cell receptor (beta chain) is drawn from a study of Graves' ophthalmopathy and Graves' hyperthyroidism. The study's findings and limits: A majority of expanded thyroid clonotypes exceeding 0.001 frequency were likewise present in blood.

Germline V gives CDR1 MNHNS, CDR2 SASEGT. The CDR3 has 14 residues. V lost 0 bases to trimming and J lost 6 bases, with 8 bases between them. Many counts were recorded for this clonotype. The antigen remains undetermined. Amplified TCR beta CDR3 regions were obtained using RNA transcripts as template. A first-round RT-PCR used HTBI primers, followed by a second-round multiplex PCR. One entry per CDR3 protein, called by TCRdb with MiXCR from the multiplex PCR reads. The sample comprises 500,000 to 700,000 distinct CDR3 sequences, 35% to 40% of which are singletons, and about 4.1% rests with the top ten.

The chain couples TRBV6-1 to TRBJ1-4; D unresolved. Sequencing was performed on peripheral blood or thyroid tissue (not recorded which). This TCR was sampled from an adult man with Graves' hyperthyroidism. CDR3 in amino acids: CASSEAEQYEKLFF. CDR3 coding DNA: TGTGCCAGCAGTGAAGCTGAGCAGTATGAAAAACTGTTTTTT.